This TCR beta chain was sequenced during a study of breast tumors, draining lymph nodes, adjacent tissues. Study results and limitations: That most tumor T cells come from lymph nodes remained unproven. Tumor TCR diversity was below lymph nodes but above nontumor tissue. Luminal-like breast cancer showed significantly greater tumor-nontumor repertoire similarity than basal-like breast cancer did.

From the multiplex PCR reads, TCRdb called clonotypes with MiXCR, one entry per CDR3 protein. Counted here are 55,000 to 75,000 distinct CDR3 sequences, 40% to 45% occurring once; the ten biggest clones make up about 8.4%. This clonotype was detected many times. Its antigen is still unknown. V lost 3 bases to trimming and J lost 6 bases; unmatched junction nucleotides: 6. Germline V gene lookup returns CDR1 SGHTA and CDR2 FQGNSA. The CDR3 has 16 amino acids. This receptor was taken from a female donor with breast cancer. Some clones in this sample may be carry-over from other donors' samples. Sequenced sample: breast tumor tissue. The V gene is TRBV7-2, the J gene TRBJ2-1, with 12 bases lining up with TRBD2. In nucleotides, the CDR3 is TGTGCCAGCAGCTTCTCGGGGACTAGCGGGTCCAATGAGCAGTTCTTC. Translated, it gives CASSFSGTSGSNEQFF. Full variable domain (remainder filled in from reference TRBV7-2 and TRBJ2-1): GAGVSQSPSNKVTEKGKDVELRCDPISGHTALYWYRQSLGQGLEFLIYFQGNSAPDKSGLPSDRFSAERTGGSVSTLTIQRTQQEDSAVYLCASSFSGTSGSNEQFFGPGTRLTVL.